Below, 4 T cell receptor beta chains from the same sample are listed, as sequenced in a study of T cells in Graves' hyperthyroidism and ophthalmopathy. It was RNA transcripts that yielded the amplified TCR beta CDR3 regions. The HTBI primer set drove a first-round RT-PCR of the TCR CDR3. TCRdb used MiXCR to reprocess the multiplex PCR reads, holding one entry per CDR3 protein. The data contain 730,000 or so distinct CDR3 sequences, roughly a sixth of them singletons. The sequenced sample was blood. These receptors originate from a woman in her 50s with Graves' hyperthyroidism that later progressed to Graves' ophthalmopathy.

This clonotype occurred once. This sequence joins TRBV30 and TRBJ1-1; a weak D match, TRBD1 (5 bases). CDR1 and CDR2 from the germline V gene are GTSNPN and SVGIG (reference sequence). V was shortened by 2 bases and J by 4 bases, with 11 bases between the two germline ends. The CDR3 spans 13 residues. CDR3 in amino acids: CAWSWVGGTEAFF. CDR3 coding DNA: TGTGCCTGGAGTTGGGTGGGGGGCACTGAAGCTTTCTTT.

This clonotype was observed a handful of times. This sequence joins TRBV14 and TRBJ2-3, with D perhaps TRBD1 (6 bases). Trimming removed 4 bases at V and 4 bases at J, with 27 bases between. The V gene's germline CDR1 is SGHDN and CDR2 FVKESK. CDR3 length equals 19 residues. In DNA, the CDR3 is TGTGCCAGCAGCCTACGGACAGCCACGCTATCCAGCCGCGCAGATACGCAGTATTTT. Protein: CASSLRTATLSSRADTQYF.

This clonotype came up many times. The chain joins TRBV18 to TRBJ1-1; no firm D call. Per germline, CDR1 KGHSH and CDR2 LQKENI. The CDR3 has 14 residues. V was clipped by 2 bases and J by 0 bases, with 7 bases between them. CDR3 residues: CASSPSQMNTEAFF. The CDR3 region has the DNA TGTGCCAGCTCACCATCCCAGATGAACACTGAAGCTTTCTTT.

This clonotype was picked up one time. Given the absence of the conserved phenylalanine or tryptophan at the CDR3 end, a read error is likely. CDR3 region: CASSQGPPERGYTDTQYL. CDR3 DNA sequence: TGTGCCAGCAGCCAAGGTCCCCCGGAGCGGGGGTACACAGATACGCAGTATCTT. The rearrangement links TRBV4-2 to TRBJ2-3; TRBD2 aligns across 8 bases. CDR3 length equals 18 residues. V dropped 1 base and J dropped 2; count of bases not matched to a gene: 11. CDR1 is LGHNA and CDR2 is YNFKEQ in the germline V gene.